A single sample gave rise to the 27 T cell receptor beta chains below, sequenced in a study of PD-L1 blockade in urothelial cancer. The time point is: pretreatment peripheral blood. TCRdb's table, derived via immunoSEQ multiplex PCR, lists solely in-frame clones and lacks some. This repertoire shows about 53,000 clones, around 88% found once; its top ten account for roughly 14%. The sequencing used PBMCs, collected around atezolizumab (anti-PD-L1) treatment. The receptors derive from a woman in her sixties or seventies with urothelial cancer.

The rearrangement joins TRBV27 to TRBJ2-1; perhaps TRBD1 as D (5 bases). CDR3 length: 15 residues. The V end was cut by 4 bases, the J end by 0 bases, with 10 bases between. Germline loops: CDR1 MNHEY, CDR2 SMNVEV (reference sequence). The DNA of the CDR3 is TGTGCCAGCAGTTCCGACAGTCACTCCTACAATGAGCAGTTCTTC. Its protein is CASSSDSHSYNEQFF.

The chain combines TRBV10-2 with TRBJ1-2; 9 positions match TRBD1. V shed 3 bases and J 5 bases; nucleotides not matched to a gene: 7. This CDR3 spans 15 amino acids. Germline CDR1 and CDR2: WSHSY and SAAADI. CDR3 nucleotides: TGCGCCAGCAGTGATAACAGGGGGCGGGAGTATGGCTACACCTTC. Protein sequence: CASSDNRGREYGYTF.

This clone came up many times. The chain has TRBV4-2 and TRBJ2-1, with unresolved D. The germline CDR1 and CDR2 sequences are LGHNA and YNFKEQ. The CDR3 contains 16 residues. V gave up 3 bases and J gave up 2 bases, with 14 bases separating them. The DNA for the CDR3 is TGTGCCAGCAGCCAGGCCAGACAAACGCCCTACAATGAGCAGTTCTTC. Amino acid sequence: CASSQARQTPYNEQFF.

The rearrangement uses TRBV13 and TRBJ2-3; 8 nucleotides match TRBD2. Losses at the gene ends were 5 bases for V and 1 base for J; bases not matched to a gene: 8. CDR3 length equals 16 residues. CDR1 and CDR2 (germline): PRHDT, FYEKMQ (reference sequence). CDR3 DNA: TGTGCCAGCAGCGACTCTAGGCGGGGGGGCACAGATACGCAGTATTTT. Its protein product is CASSDSRRGGTDTQYF. Looking up the rest from reference TRBV13 and TRBJ2-3 gives the full variable domain: AAGVIQSPRHLIKEKRETATLKCYPIPRHDTVYWYQQGPGQDPQFLISFYEKMQSDKGSIPDRFSAQQFSDYHSELNMSSLELGDSALYFCASSDSRRGGTDTQYFGPGTRLTVL.

The V gene is TRBV29-1, the J gene TRBJ1-1; 10 positions agree with TRBD1. Germline lookup yields CDR1 SQVTM and CDR2 ANQGSEA. This CDR3 has 15 amino acids. With V trimmed by 0 bases and J by 1 base, 2 bases remained unmatched. The CDR3 is CSVEDGQGGNTEAFF. CDR3 sequence (DNA): TGCAGCGTTGAAGACGGACAGGGGGGGAACACTGAAGCTTTCTTT. The entire variable domain, with the rest obtained from reference TRBV29-1 and TRBJ1-1, is as follows: SAVISQKPSRDICQRGTSLTIQCQVDSQVTMMFWYRQQPGQSLTLIATANQGSEATYESGFVIDKFPISRPNLTFSTLTVSNMSPEDSSIYLCSVEDGQGGNTEAFFGQGTRLTVV.

V is TRBV5-1 and J is TRBJ2-5, with a possible D match to TRBD1 (6 bases). Germline loops: CDR1 SGHRS, CDR2 YFSETQ. Trimming cost V 0 bases and J 0 bases, with 9 bases left between them. The CDR3 has 15 amino acids. CDR3 amino acids: CASSLAAGDQETQYF. In nucleotides, the CDR3 is TGCGCCAGCAGCTTGGCCGCAGGGGACCAAGAGACCCAGTACTTC.

This clone was detected only a few times. The chain has TRBV7-6 and TRBJ2-5; TRBD2 agrees at 8 bases. Per the germline V gene, CDR1 is SGHVS and CDR2 is FNYEAQ. The CDR3 runs 14 residues. J was trimmed by 8 bases and V by 6 bases; bases with no gene match: 11. CDR3 in DNA: TGTGCCAGCAGACCAGAGGGGCGGGAGGCTACCCAGTACTTC. This encodes CASRPEGREATQYF.

J is TRBJ2-5 and V is TRBV6-5, with TRBD1 as a possible D gene (7 bases). The germline gives CDR1 MNHEY, CDR2 SVGAGI. Trimming took 0 bases from V and 4 from J, leaving 15 bases between them. The CDR3 is made up of 16 amino acids. The CDR3 coding sequence is TGTGCCAGCAGTTACTCGTTAAGACAGGGAGGAGAGACCCAGTACTTC. This translates into CASSYSLRQGGETQYF.

The V call is TRBV11-1, the J call TRBJ2-2; a possible D gene is TRBD1 (6 bases). CDR1 is SGHAT, CDR2 FQDESV, per germline (reference sequence). The CDR3 runs 14 residues. Trimming removed 5 bases from V and 6 bases from J, with 13 bases in between. CDR3 protein: CASSPRQVSGELFF. CDR3 nucleotides: TGTGCCAGCAGCCCCCGACAGGTGTCCGGGGAGCTGTTTTTT.

The genes are TRBV6-6 and TRBJ1-4; 11 bases are a match to TRBD1. Germline CDR1 is MNHNY and CDR2 is SVGAGI (reference sequence). The CDR3 runs to 16 residues. J gave up 5 bases and V 2 bases, and 4 bases lay outside the gene matches. The CDR3 loop reads CASSYRTGGSNEKLFF. In DNA form, the CDR3 reads TGTGCCAGCAGTTACCGGACAGGGGGCTCCAATGAAAAACTGTTTTTT.

The chain is built from TRBV28 and TRBJ1-5; 8 positions agree with TRBD1. The J segment lost 6 bases and the V segment lost 8 bases, leaving 12 bases of the junction unmatched. This CDR3 has 15 residues. In germline, CDR1 is MDHEN, CDR2 SYDVKM. CDR3 in DNA: TGTGCCAGCCGTGACAGGGGAGGTGGTGGTCAGCCCCAGCATTTT. Protein: CASRDRGGGGQPQHF. The whole variable domain, filled in from reference TRBV28 and TRBJ1-5, reads DVKVTQSSRYLVKRTGEKVFLECVQDMDHENMFWYRQDPGLGLRLIYFSYDVKMKEKGDIPEGYSVSREKKERFSLILESASTNQTSMYLCASRDRGGGGQPQHFGDGTRLSIL.

A few counts support this clone. CDR3 region: CASNTGQADQPQHF. CDR3 DNA sequence: TGTGCCAGTAATACTGGACAGGCGGATCAGCCCCAGCATTTT. The chain couples TRBV19 to TRBJ1-5; 7 nucleotides align to TRBD1. J gave up 5 bases and V 7 bases, and 8 bases lay outside the gene matches. Germline V gene sequence: CDR1 LNHDA, CDR2 SQIVND (reference sequence). The CDR3 is 14 amino acids.

The rearrangement links TRBV5-1 to TRBJ1-1; D is possibly TRBD1 (6 bases). The ends were cut back, 4 bases at V and 6 bases at J, with 16 bases in the middle. Germline-derived CDR1 and CDR2 are SGHRS and YFSETQ. The CDR3 covers 14 residues. CDR3: CASSPGGGRAEAFF. The CDR3 coding sequence is TGCGCCAGCAGCCCCGGCGGGGGGCGAGCTGAAGCTTTCTTT.

This chain uses TRBV18 with TRBJ2-1; D is ambiguous. V was shortened by 1 base and J by 4 bases, with 5 bases between the two germline ends. The CDR3 consists of 13 residues. Germline lookup yields CDR1 KGHSH and CDR2 LQKENI. The CDR3 DNA is TGTGCCAGCTCACCACTACAGTACAATGAGCAGTTCTTC. Amino acid sequence: CASSPLQYNEQFF.

The V and J genes are TRBV9 and TRBJ2-2, with 9 bases lining up with TRBD1. V shed 4 bases, J shed 3 bases, and the junction held 7 bases outside the gene matches. The CDR3 has 16 residues. Germline CDR1 is SGDLS and CDR2 is YYNGEE. Here the CDR3 reads CASSIRGDRDTGELFF. As DNA, the CDR3 is TGTGCCAGCAGCATCCGAGGGGACAGGGACACCGGGGAGCTGTTTTTT.

CDR3 amino acids: CASRTGTGGRTEAFF. The CDR3 DNA is TGCGCCAGCAGGACAGGGACAGGGGGCAGAACTGAAGCTTTCTTT. V and J are TRBV5-1 and TRBJ1-1, with TRBD1 matching over 12 bases. CDR3 length: 15 residues. Trimming took 5 bases from V and 5 from J; bases not matched to a gene: 7. The germline V gene encodes CDR1 SGHRS and CDR2 YFSETQ.

V usage is TRBV5-1 and J usage is TRBJ2-1, with 10 bases aligning to TRBD2. The CDR3 totals 16 residues. V lost 0 bases and J lost 6; bases outside the gene matches: 6. Germline V CDR1 and CDR2: SGHRS, YFSETQ. The CDR3 reads CASSLVSSGGFNEQFF. The DNA for the CDR3 is TGCGCCAGCAGCTTGGTCTCTAGCGGGGGCTTCAATGAGCAGTTCTTC.

V gene TRBV20-1 combines with J gene TRBJ1-2; D unclear. Trimming stripped 1 base from V and 7 bases from J, with 7 bases between. CDR1 and CDR2 from the germline V gene are DFQATT and SNEGSKA (reference sequence). The CDR3 has 11 amino acids. CDR3 sequence (DNA): TGCAGTGCTAGAGTGGAGGTTGGCTACACCTTC. Protein: CSARVEVGYTF.

CDR3 sequence (DNA): TGTGCCAGCAATACGGCGGGAGAAGAGACCCAGTACTTC. Its protein product is CASNTAGEETQYF. The V and J genes are TRBV2 and TRBJ2-5, with TRBD2 matching over 7 bases. The length of the CDR3 is 13 residues. Trimming cost V 7 bases and J 3 bases; bases outside gene matches: 5. Germline V gives CDR1 SNHLY, CDR2 FYNNEI.

The chain links TRBV5-1 to TRBJ1-3; no firm D call. The CDR3 runs to 17 residues. Germline CDR1 and CDR2: SGHRS and YFSETQ. Between the trimmed V and J ends, which lost 2 bases and 0 bases, there was a span of 15 bases. The CDR3 spells CASSFQGSPSSGNTIYF. For the CDR3, the DNA is TGCGCCAGCAGCTTTCAAGGGAGCCCGAGCTCTGGAAACACCATATATTTT. Complete variable domain (other parts from reference TRBV5-1 and TRBJ1-3): KAGVTQTPRYLIKTRGQQVTLSCSPISGHRSVSWYQQTPGQGLQFLFEYFSETQRNKGNFPGRFSGRQFSNSRSEMNVSTLELGDSALYLCASSFQGSPSSGNTIYFGEGSWLTVV.

This clone came up a few times. V usage is TRBV19 and J usage is TRBJ1-5; a weak D match, TRBD1 (5 bases). The CDR3 loop spans 15 amino acids. CDR1 is LNHDA and CDR2 is SQIVND in the germline V gene (reference sequence). With 5 bases removed from V and 1 base from J, the gap between germline ends came to 12 bases. The CDR3: CASSLQGTSNQPQHF. CDR3 sequence (DNA): TGTGCCAGTAGTCTGCAGGGAACCAGCAATCAGCCCCAGCATTTT.

This clone was observed once. The V and J genes are TRBV28 and TRBJ2-3; TRBD2 might be the D (5 bases). The CDR3 loop spans 17 amino acids. V was clipped by 6 bases and J by 0 bases, with 19 bases between them. CDR1 is MDHEN, CDR2 SYDVKM, per germline. CDR3 residues: CASSPLPTGYSTDTQYF. CDR3 coding DNA: TGTGCCAGCAGCCCTCTCCCCACGGGATATAGCACAGATACGCAGTATTTT.

Only one count was recorded for this clone. The genes are TRBV29-1 and TRBJ2-3; tentatively, D is TRBD1 (6 bases). Germline values: CDR1 SQVTM, CDR2 ANQGSEA. This CDR3 has 14 residues. The V end lost 0 bases, the J end lost 1 base, and 8 bases lay between the germline ends. This chain's CDR3 is CSVEEAGGTDTQYF. The CDR3 DNA follows: TGCAGCGTTGAAGAGGCAGGGGGCACAGATACGCAGTATTTT.

This chain uses TRBV5-1 with TRBJ2-1; possible D gene TRBD2, 5 bases. The CDR3 totals 14 residues. Trimming cost V 2 bases and J 3 bases, with 9 bases left between them. Germline CDR1 and CDR2: SGHRS and YFSETQ. The CDR3 coding sequence is TGCGCCAGCAGCTTCGCTGACTACTACAATGAGCAGTTCTTC. Amino acid sequence: CASSFADYYNEQFF.

This clone was observed once. This chain links TRBV7-2 with TRBJ2-1, with TRBD2 matching 12 bases. CDR1 and CDR2 from the germline V gene are SGHTA and FQGNSA. The CDR3 has 18 residues. V shed 6 bases, J shed 6 bases, and the junction held 15 bases outside the gene matches. CDR3 coding DNA: TGTGCCAGCAGACCAGGACTAGCGGGACCGGCCTCGGCCAATGAGCAGTTCTTC. Translating it yields CASRPGLAGPASANEQFF. Together with reference TRBV7-2 and TRBJ2-1, the CDR3 gives the full variable domain: GAGVSQSPSNKVTEKGKDVELRCDPISGHTALYWYRQSLGQGLEFLIYFQGNSAPDKSGLPSDRFSAERTGGSVSTLTIQRTQQEDSAVYLCASRPGLAGPASANEQFFGPGTRLTVL.

This clone was seen only a few times. V is TRBV27 and J is TRBJ2-7; TRBD1 matches at 8 bases. Germline trimming cut 6 bases from V and 7 bases from J; bases unmatched to any gene: 5. Germline CDR1 is MNHEY and CDR2 is SMNVEV (reference sequence). The CDR3 runs to 12 residues. Written as DNA, the CDR3 is TGTGCCAGCAGCCTAAACAGGGGGGAGCAGTACTTC. Protein product: CASSLNRGEQYF.

This clone came up once. The rearrangement uses TRBV18 and TRBJ1-2; 10 nucleotides align to TRBD1. V was pared by 1 base and J by 5 bases, with 13 bases of the junction left unmatched. CDR1 is KGHSH and CDR2 is LQKENI in the germline V gene. This CDR3 has 18 amino acids. CDR3 amino acids: CASSPLGVTGGSRYGYTF. The CDR3 region has the DNA TGTGCCAGCTCACCACTCGGAGTGACAGGGGGCTCTAGGTATGGCTACACCTTC.